Listed here are 4 T cell receptor beta chains from one sample, sequenced in a study of glioma-infiltrating T cells after dendritic cell vaccination. Time point of the sample: after dendritic cell vaccination, including at tumor progression/relapse. The data were produced by immunoSEQ multiplex PCR, yet TCRdb's version contains in-frame clones alone and is incomplete. Seen here are 110,000 or so clones, almost 90% observed once, and the top ten hold 2.5% to 3.5%. Sample: blood, taken after dendritic cell vaccination. The source is a human donor with glioblastoma.

The V call is TRBV4-1, the J call TRBJ2-1; TRBD1 matches at 7 bases. The CDR3 extends over 16 amino acids. Germline loops: CDR1 MGHRA, CDR2 YSYEKL. After removal of 0 bases from V and 1 base from J, the junction contained 3 bases not matched to a gene. The CDR3 here is CASSQDSGQSYNEQFF. The CDR3 bases are TGCGCCAGCAGCCAAGACTCGGGACAGTCCTACAATGAGCAGTTCTTC.

A single count supports this clone. This chain connects TRBV5-1 to TRBJ2-3; TRBD2 matches 11 bases. The CDR3 is 15 residues long. The trim removed 2 bases at V and 5 bases at J, leaving 4 bases unmatched. Germline CDR1 is SGHRS and CDR2 is YFSETQ. The CDR3 sequence is CASSFTSGRVDTQYF. Written as DNA, the CDR3 is TGCGCCAGCAGCTTCACTAGCGGGAGAGTAGATACGCAGTATTTT.

The count of this clone is one. The V gene is TRBV4-1, the J gene TRBJ1-1; no definite D call. Deletions cut 3 bases from V and 6 bases from J, with 11 bases between. Germline assignment: CDR1 MGHRA and CDR2 YSYEKL. This CDR3 comprises 13 residues. The CDR3 is CASSQAAGAEAFF. The CDR3 nucleotides are TGCGCCAGCAGCCAGGCAGCCGGGGCTGAAGCTTTCTTT.

The chain carries TRBV4-1 and TRBJ2-7, with 7 bases fitting TRBD2. V shed 2 bases, J shed 3 bases, and the junction held 10 bases outside the gene matches. The CDR3 extends over 16 amino acids. The germline V gene has CDR1 MGHRA and CDR2 YSYEKL. CDR3 in DNA: TGCGCCAGCAGCCAAAGTCCCCTAGCGGCCTACTACGAGCAGTACTTC. Encoded protein: CASSQSPLAAYYEQYF.